These 30 T cell receptor beta chains were sequenced from one sample in a study of shared clonotypes between healthy human individuals. Some clones are missing from TCRdb's copy, which holds only in-frame ones; the method was immunoSEQ multiplex PCR. Among about 1 million clones, around 78% were seen once, and the ten largest hold about 0.52%. Sequenced: memory CD4+ T cells from PBMCs. Subset in this sample: CD45RA-negative fraction. These receptors were obtained from a man aged 18 to 29 in good health. Some clones in this sample may be carry-over from other donors' samples.

V is TRBV2 and J is TRBJ2-7; TRBD1 or TRBD2 may be the D gene (5 bases each). Germline CDR1 is SNHLY and CDR2 is FYNNEI. V dropped 7 bases and J dropped 6 bases, with 13 bases sitting between them. The CDR3 spans 12 residues. The CDR3 loop reads CASTPTGGEQYF. The CDR3 region has the DNA TGTGCCAGCACTCCAACTGGGGGCGAGCAGTACTTC.

This clone came up once. This chain links TRBV2 with TRBJ1-2, with 8 bases matching TRBD1. There are 14 residues in the CDR3. Per germline, CDR1 SNHLY and CDR2 FYNNEI. Losses at the gene ends were 6 bases for V and 3 bases for J; bases not matched to a gene: 6. This CDR3 reads CASSKDREYYGYTF. CDR3 nucleotides: TGTGCCAGCAGCAAGGACAGGGAATACTATGGCTACACCTTC.

V gene TRBV27 combines with J gene TRBJ2-7, with 9 bases matching TRBD1. Germline assignment: CDR1 MNHEY and CDR2 SMNVEV (reference sequence). With 1 base clipped from V and 3 bases from J, the junction kept 7 bases outside the gene matches. The CDR3 is 16 amino acids. CDR3 sequence reads: CASSLFWTGDIYEQYF. As DNA, the CDR3 is TGTGCCAGCAGTTTATTTTGGACAGGGGATATCTACGAGCAGTACTTC.

The chain couples TRBV5-6 to TRBJ2-2, with 11 bases lining up with TRBD2. J gave up 5 bases and V 3 bases, and 3 bases lay outside the gene matches. The CDR3 sequence is 15 residues long. The germline V gene has CDR1 SGHDT and CDR2 YYEEEE. The CDR3 protein is CASSSGTSGTGELFF. In DNA form, the CDR3 reads TGTGCCAGCAGCTCCGGGACTAGCGGAACCGGGGAGCTGTTTTTT.

This CDR3 reads CASSYSFTAGELFF. CDR3 nucleotide sequence: TGTGCCAGCAGTTACTCGTTCACAGCCGGGGAGCTGTTTTTT. J is TRBJ2-2 and V is TRBV6-5; D is unclear. The CDR3 runs to 14 residues. Trimming took 0 bases from V and 6 from J, leaving 8 bases between them. CDR1 and CDR2 (germline): MNHEY, SVGAGI.

V is TRBV7-2 and J is TRBJ2-7, with D hard to call. This CDR3 has 12 amino acids. CDR1 is SGHTA, CDR2 FQGNSA, per germline. The V and J ends lost 1 base and 6 bases respectively, with 7 bases between them. The CDR3 region has the DNA TGTGCCAGCAGCTTAGATAAGGGCGAGCAGTACTTC. It translates to CASSLDKGEQYF.

The V call is TRBV7-3, the J call TRBJ2-5, with 7 nucleotides matching TRBD2. The ends lost 2 bases at V and 5 bases at J; junction bases unmatched: 5. The V gene's germline CDR1 is SGHTA and CDR2 FQGTGA. The CDR3 has 14 residues. CDR3 nucleotide sequence: TGTGCCAGCAGCTTATATGGGGGAGGGGAGACCCAGTACTTC. It specifies CASSLYGGGETQYF.

This clone was detected once. The chain recombines TRBV5-1 with TRBJ2-3; maybe TRBD2 (6 bases). CDR1 and CDR2 (germline): SGHRS, YFSETQ. Trimming stripped 4 bases from V and 2 bases from J, with 14 bases between. The CDR3 is made up of 15 amino acids. Here the CDR3 reads CASSTSGSPTDTQYF. The CDR3 DNA follows: TGCGCCAGCAGCACCTCCGGGAGCCCCACAGATACGCAGTATTTT.

J is TRBJ2-7 and V is TRBV5-4; D call uncertain. The CDR3 loop spans 14 amino acids. Germline values: CDR1 SGHNT, CDR2 YYREEE (reference sequence). With 5 bases removed from V and 2 bases from J, the gap between germline ends came to 14 bases. The CDR3 DNA follows: TGTGCCAGCAGTCGATCAACCGGCGCCTACGAGCAGTACTTC. As protein: CASSRSTGAYEQYF.

The J gene is TRBJ1-3, the V gene TRBV5-1; 8 nucleotides match TRBD1. CDR3 length: 17 residues. The trim removed 4 bases at V and 3 bases at J, leaving 12 bases unmatched. CDR1 is SGHRS and CDR2 is YFSETQ in the germline V gene. CDR3 sequence reads: CASSNLPQGAGGNTIYF. For the CDR3, the DNA is TGCGCCAGCAGCAACTTACCCCAGGGGGCTGGTGGAAACACCATATATTTT.

The chain is built from TRBV18 and TRBJ2-7, with TRBD1 matching over 7 bases. J was trimmed by 13 bases and V by 0 bases; bases with no gene match: 12. CDR3 length: 14 residues. CDR1 KGHSH and CDR2 LQKENI come from the germline V gene. CDR3 in DNA: TGTGCCAGCTCACCACCCTCGACAGGGCGCACCCTCTACTTC. As protein: CASSPPSTGRTLYF.

The chain couples TRBV21-1 to TRBJ1-2; the D call TRBD1 from the table was never checked on the DNA. TRBV21-1 is annotated as a pseudogene. The CDR3 extends over 14 amino acids. The CDR3: CARRQHQANYGYTF. The CDR3 DNA follows: TGTGCCAGAAGACAGCACCAAGCTAACTATGGCTACACCTTC.

The chain is built from TRBV7-2 and TRBJ1-1, with 10 bases that match TRBD1. This CDR3 has 14 amino acids. The V gene end was trimmed by 3 bases and the J gene end by 7 bases; junction bases not matched to a gene: 5. In germline, CDR1 is SGHTA, CDR2 FQGNSA. The CDR3 coding sequence is TGTGCCAGCAGCTTCACGACAGGGGGCGGTGAAGCTTTCTTT. It specifies CASSFTTGGGEAFF. The full variable domain, with the rest looked up from reference TRBV7-2 and TRBJ1-1, is GAGVSQSPSNKVTEKGKDVELRCDPISGHTALYWYRQSLGQGLEFLIYFQGNSAPDKSGLPSDRFSAERTGGSVSTLTIQRTQQEDSAVYLCASSFTTGGGEAFFGQGTRLTVV.

The genes are TRBV2 and TRBJ2-7; D tentatively reads TRBD1 or TRBD2 (8 bases each). Trimming pared 3 bases from V and 5 bases from J, leaving 26 bases between. This CDR3 spans 18 amino acids. Per germline, CDR1 SNHLY and CDR2 FYNNEI. This chain's CDR3 is CASSDGGGTGGRLDEQYF. CDR3 bases: TGTGCCAGCAGTGACGGGGGGGGCACAGGGGGACGGTTGGACGAGCAGTACTTC.

This clone was picked up one time. The rearrangement uses TRBV4-1 and TRBJ2-7; the match to TRBD2 covers 13 bases. CDR1 is MGHRA, CDR2 YSYEKL, per germline. This CDR3 has 16 residues. Trimming at V came to 4 bases and at J to 2 bases, leaving 5 bases not matched to a gene. The CDR3 loop reads CASSLGLAGATYEQYF. CDR3 DNA sequence: TGCGCCAGCAGCCTTGGACTAGCGGGGGCAACCTACGAGCAGTACTTC.

The chain links TRBV2 to TRBJ1-1; the match to TRBD1 covers 7 bases. Germline assignment: CDR1 SNHLY and CDR2 FYNNEI. Losses at the gene ends were 5 bases for V and 3 bases for J; bases not matched to a gene: 6. The CDR3 is made up of 14 amino acids. CDR3 bases: TGTGCCAGCAGTAGGACAGGCCCAGACACTGAAGCTTTCTTT. Its translation is CASSRTGPDTEAFF.

Of note for this clone: This specimen includes other DNA sequences encoding the same CDR3. The chain links TRBV18 to TRBJ2-5; 7 bases are shared with TRBD1. Germline trimming cut 3 bases from V and 5 bases from J; bases unmatched to any gene: 3. The CDR3 covers 13 residues. Germline V lookup: CDR1 KGHSH, CDR2 LQKENI. The CDR3 loop is CASSPGQLETQYF. The CDR3 coding sequence is TGTGCCAGCTCACCGGGACAGCTGGAGACCCAGTACTTC.

The table lists this clone with many counts. The chain recombines TRBV7-6 with TRBJ1-5; D is unclear. V dropped 3 bases and J dropped 4 bases, with 10 bases sitting between them. The CDR3 contains 14 residues. Germline CDR1 and CDR2: SGHVS and FNYEAQ. DNA for the CDR3: TGTGCCAGCAGCTTCGCTGGAGGGAATCAGCCCCAGCATTTT. It translates to CASSFAGGNQPQHF.

A note on this clone: Other nucleotide sequences from this sample produce the same CDR3. The gene calls are TRBV5-1 and TRBJ2-5, with D maybe TRBD1 (6 bases). Germline values: CDR1 SGHRS, CDR2 YFSETQ. V was clipped by 4 bases and J by 2 bases, with 12 bases between them. The CDR3 spans 14 residues. For the CDR3, the DNA is TGCGCCAGCAGCCCCCAGGGGCTGCAAGAGACCCAGTACTTC. Amino acid sequence: CASSPQGLQETQYF.

The chain has TRBV11-3 and TRBJ2-3; 10 bases fit TRBD2. The J segment lost 6 bases and the V segment lost 1 base, leaving 10 bases of the junction unmatched. The CDR3 runs 17 residues. Germline values: CDR1 SGHNT, CDR2 YENEEA. CDR3 sequence reads: CASSLGVLSGRADTQYF. The CDR3 DNA sequence: TGTGCCAGCAGCTTAGGGGTGCTAAGCGGGAGGGCTGATACGCAGTATTTT.

The chain joins TRBV25-1 to TRBJ2-7; 7 bases map to TRBD1. Germline CDR1 reads MGHDK; CDR2 reads SYGVNS. Trimming at V came to 10 bases and at J to 3 bases, leaving 6 bases not matched to a gene. This CDR3 contains 12 residues. The CDR3 DNA reads as TGTGCCACGTCGGGACAGCTCTACGAGCAGTACTTC. Translating gives CATSGQLYEQYF.

This chain uses TRBV27 with TRBJ1-3; unclear D gene. Deletions cut 5 bases from V and 2 bases from J, with 22 bases between. The CDR3 contains 18 residues. Germline values: CDR1 MNHEY, CDR2 SMNVEV (reference sequence). The CDR3 spells CASSPQAFSFRTGNTIYF. CDR3 DNA sequence: TGTGCCAGCAGTCCCCAGGCTTTCAGTTTCAGAACTGGAAACACCATATATTTT.

The chain links TRBV4-3 to TRBJ2-3, with D perhaps matching TRBD2 (6 bases). V was shortened by 2 bases and J by 9 bases, with 18 bases between the two germline ends. CDR1 and CDR2 from the germline V gene are LGHNA and YSLEER. This CDR3 has 15 residues. CDR3: CASSQTRLGPLTQYF. CDR3 DNA: TGCGCCAGCAGCCAAACTAGACTAGGGCCCTTAACGCAGTATTTT.

This sequence joins TRBV6-6 and TRBJ1-5, with TRBD1 as a possible D gene (5 bases). Trimming shortened V by 8 bases and J by 6 bases, and 11 bases separated the two germline ends. In germline, CDR1 is MNHNY, CDR2 SVGAGI (reference sequence). The CDR3 contains 12 residues. This CDR3 is CASQTGGQPQHF. The CDR3 DNA is TGTGCCAGCCAAACCGGGGGTCAGCCCCAGCATTTT.

This clone has just a few counts. The V call is TRBV7-9, the J call TRBJ1-2; D perhaps matches TRBD1 (6 bases). This CDR3 comprises 13 residues. CDR1 is SEHNR, CDR2 FQNEAQ, per germline (reference sequence). Trimming shortened V by 5 bases and J by 8 bases, and 15 bases separated the two germline ends. CDR3 DNA sequence: TGTGCCAGCAGCACCGGGACACCGACCGGCTACACCTTC. It is translated as CASSTGTPTGYTF.

The gene calls are TRBV29-1 and TRBJ2-3, with 8 nucleotides matching TRBD1. This CDR3 spans 15 amino acids. V shed 6 bases and J 5 bases; nucleotides not matched to a gene: 13. The germline V gene has CDR1 SQVTM and CDR2 ANQGSEA. CDR3 loop: CSVSPGQGRKDTQYF. As DNA, the CDR3 is TGCAGCGTCTCTCCCGGACAGGGTAGGAAAGATACGCAGTATTTT.

This sequence joins TRBV5-1 and TRBJ2-3; D remains ambiguous. Trimming shortened V by 0 bases and J by 2 bases, and 7 bases separated the two germline ends. Germline lookup yields CDR1 SGHRS and CDR2 YFSETQ. CDR3 length: 14 amino acids. Written as DNA, the CDR3 is TGCGCCAGCAGCTTGGTCGTTCACACAGATACGCAGTATTTT. Amino acid sequence: CASSLVVHTDTQYF.

This clone was seen a single time. Additional DNA sequences in this sample encode the identical CDR3. This chain connects TRBV6-5 to TRBJ1-1; no definite D call. The V end lost 0 bases, the J end lost 0 bases, and 5 bases lay between the germline ends. The CDR3 spans 14 residues. Germline loops: CDR1 MNHEY, CDR2 SVGAGI. The CDR3 spells CASSYSTVNTEAFF. The CDR3 DNA is TGTGCCAGCAGTTACTCGACCGTGAACACTGAAGCTTTCTTT.

The sample holds a few counts of this clone. Other DNA sequences in this specimen translate into the identical CDR3. The J gene is TRBJ2-3, the V gene TRBV6-6, with D unclear. The CDR3 totals 12 residues. Germline loops: CDR1 MNHNY, CDR2 SVGAGI (reference sequence). V lost 2 bases and J 2 bases, leaving 2 bases between the germline ends. Written as DNA, the CDR3 is TGTGCCAGCAGTTACCACACAGATACGCAGTATTTT. Translated, it gives CASSYHTDTQYF.

This clone was observed at least ten times. The same CDR3 arises from other DNA sequences in this sample as well. The chain employs TRBV9 and TRBJ2-1; TRBD2 matches 11 bases. Per germline, CDR1 SGDLS and CDR2 YYNGEE. J gave up 5 bases and V 0 bases, and 4 bases lay outside the gene matches. The CDR3 runs to 16 residues. CDR3 coding DNA: TGTGCCAGCAGCGTAGGGCTAGCGGGAGGTCACAATGAGCAGTTCTTC. Protein sequence: CASSVGLAGGHNEQFF.